A selection of T cell receptor beta chains follows, all from one sample in a study of blood T cell repertoires in COVID-19. This table comes from immunoSEQ multiplex PCR, and its TCRdb copy is limited to in-frame clones, with some not included. Of tens of thousands of clones detected, around four fifths appear once; the ten largest clones hold 7.5% to 8%. The sequencing input was peripheral blood. The receptors shown here come from a woman aged 65 to 85 with active or convalescent COVID-19. CDR3s include the opening cysteine and the closing phenylalanine or tryptophan. Each record gives: J gene, D gene, V gene, clone size, CDR3 protein, CDR3 DNA. The D gene is left open where the match is weak. The size of a clone is reported for some rows only, either as once, few or many, or as a class for expanded clones.

j_call: TRBJ2-7; d_call: TRBD1; v_call: TRBV27; clone_size: few; cdr3_aa: CASSRGDRGRSYEQYF; cdr3_nt: TGTGCCAGCAGTCGGGGAGACAGGGGGCGATCCTACGAGCAGTACTTC
j_call: TRBJ1-2; d_call: TRBD1; v_call: TRBV3-1/TRBV3-2; clone_size: -; cdr3_aa: CASSQRDLRQGKGYTF; cdr3_nt: TGTGCCAGCAGCCAAAGGGATCTTCGACAGGGGAAAGGCTACACCTTC
j_call: TRBJ1-2; d_call: -; v_call: TRBV6-5; clone_size: once; cdr3_aa: CASSLFGQGGYGYTF; cdr3_nt: TGTGCCAGCAGTTTATTTGGCCAGGGAGGATATGGCTACACCTTC
j_call: TRBJ2-1; d_call: TRBD2; v_call: TRBV19; clone_size: -; cdr3_aa: CASSGTSYNEQFF; cdr3_nt: TGTGCCAGTAGTGGGACTAGTTACAATGAGCAGTTCTTC
j_call: TRBJ2-2; d_call: TRBD1; v_call: TRBV11-1; clone_size: -; cdr3_aa: CASSPRTGVNTGELFF; cdr3_nt: TGTGCCAGCAGCCCCCGGACAGGGGTGAACACCGGGGAGCTGTTTTTT
j_call: TRBJ1-5; d_call: -; v_call: TRBV6-2/TRBV6-3; clone_size: -; cdr3_aa: CASSYASGLRPQHF; cdr3_nt: TGTGCCAGCAGTTATGCCTCAGGGCTACGGCCCCAGCATTTT
j_call: TRBJ2-2; d_call: -; v_call: TRBV6-5; clone_size: -; cdr3_aa: CASSSTPNTGELFF; cdr3_nt: TGTGCCAGCAGTTCAACACCGAACACCGGGGAGCTGTTTTTT
j_call: TRBJ1-1; d_call: TRBD1; v_call: TRBV2; clone_size: -; cdr3_aa: CASTGQARSTEAFF; cdr3_nt: TGTGCCAGCACCGGACAGGCCCGAAGTACTGAAGCTTTCTTT
j_call: TRBJ2-4; d_call: TRBD1; v_call: TRBV27; clone_size: -; cdr3_aa: CASSLGSGQGNWGNIQYF; cdr3_nt: TGTGCCAGCAGTTTAGGGTCGGGACAGGGAAACTGGGGGAACATTCAGTACTTC
j_call: TRBJ1-5; d_call: -; v_call: TRBV11-2; clone_size: once; cdr3_aa: CASSLAMGQGKNQPQHF; cdr3_nt: TGTGCCAGCAGCTTGGCCATGGGGCAGGGGAAAAATCAGCCCCAGCATTTT
j_call: TRBJ2-2; d_call: -; v_call: TRBV7-2; clone_size: -; cdr3_aa: CASSLSLAKVQGTGELFF; cdr3_nt: TGTGCCAGCAGCTTGAGCCTAGCGAAGGTTCAGGGCACCGGGGAGCTGTTTTTT
j_call: TRBJ2-7; d_call: -; v_call: TRBV29-1; clone_size: -; cdr3_aa: CSAEGRDEQYF; cdr3_nt: TGCAGCGCTGAGGGCAGGGACGAGCAGTACTTC
j_call: TRBJ2-4; d_call: -; v_call: TRBV7-2; clone_size: -; cdr3_aa: CASSLVQGTKNIQYF; cdr3_nt: TGTGCCAGCAGCTTAGTCCAGGGGACCAAAAACATTCAGTACTTC
j_call: TRBJ2-2; d_call: TRBD2; v_call: TRBV28; clone_size: -; cdr3_aa: CASSPYRKLREALAGELFF; cdr3_nt: TGTGCCAGCAGCCCCTACCGTAAGTTGCGGGAGGCGTTGGCCGGGGAGCTGTTTTTT
j_call: TRBJ2-2; d_call: -; v_call: TRBV14; clone_size: -; cdr3_aa: CASSQEAVRTGELFF; cdr3_nt: TGTGCCAGCAGCCAGGAGGCGGTGAGGACCGGGGAGCTGTTTTTT
j_call: TRBJ2-6; d_call: TRBD2; v_call: TRBV27; clone_size: -; cdr3_aa: CASSVTRLAGVGANVLTF; cdr3_nt: TGTGCCAGCAGTGTAACCCGACTAGCGGGAGTTGGGGCCAACGTCCTGACTTTC
j_call: TRBJ2-1; d_call: TRBD2; v_call: TRBV12-3/TRBV12-4; clone_size: -; cdr3_aa: CASSIQGLAEFF; cdr3_nt: TGTGCCAGCAGTATACAGGGACTAGCGGAGTTCTTC
j_call: TRBJ1-1; d_call: -; v_call: TRBV6-6; clone_size: -; cdr3_aa: CASSDLTPGSDEAFF; cdr3_nt: TGTGCCAGCAGTGACCTTACTCCAGGGTCGGATGAAGCTTTCTTT
j_call: TRBJ2-2; d_call: TRBD1; v_call: TRBV5-4; clone_size: once; cdr3_aa: CASSLEQGAFTGELFF; cdr3_nt: TGTGCCAGCAGCTTGGAGCAGGGGGCGTTCACCGGGGAGCTGTTTTTT
j_call: TRBJ1-5; d_call: -; v_call: TRBV27; clone_size: medium-sized; cdr3_aa: CASGTPSNQPQHF; cdr3_nt: TGTGCCAGCGGGACACCAAGCAATCAGCCCCAGCATTTT
j_call: TRBJ1-2; d_call: -; v_call: TRBV2; clone_size: -; cdr3_aa: CASPSGNYGYTF; cdr3_nt: TGTGCCAGCCCCAGTGGCAACTATGGCTACACCTTC
j_call: TRBJ1-4; d_call: -; v_call: TRBV2; clone_size: -; cdr3_aa: CASSDARGGGEKLFF; cdr3_nt: TGTGCCAGCAGCGACGCGAGGGGGGGCGGTGAAAAACTGTTTTTT
j_call: TRBJ2-6; d_call: -; v_call: TRBV5-1; clone_size: -; cdr3_aa: CASSLNLIPLSGANVLTF; cdr3_nt: TGCGCCAGCAGCTTGAACTTAATCCCTCTCTCTGGGGCCAACGTCCTGACTTTC
j_call: TRBJ1-2; d_call: -; v_call: TRBV2; clone_size: medium-sized; cdr3_aa: CARTATGRNGYTF; cdr3_nt: TGTGCCAGAACAGCAACAGGTCGGAATGGCTACACCTTC
j_call: TRBJ2-3; d_call: TRBD2; v_call: TRBV11-2; clone_size: -; cdr3_aa: CASSLGGGAGDTQYF; cdr3_nt: TGTGCCAGCAGCTTAGGCGGGGGGGCGGGAGATACGCAGTATTTT
j_call: TRBJ1-2; d_call: -; v_call: TRBV4-3; clone_size: -; cdr3_aa: CASSQRVGEAGFYGYTF; cdr3_nt: TGCGCCAGCAGCCAACGCGTAGGGGAAGCGGGCTTCTATGGCTACACCTTC
j_call: TRBJ1-2; d_call: -; v_call: TRBV29-1; clone_size: -; cdr3_aa: CSAQGGRGYTF; cdr3_nt: TGCAGCGCCCAAGGGGGTAGAGGCTACACCTTC
j_call: TRBJ1-5; d_call: TRBD1; v_call: TRBV20-1; clone_size: few; cdr3_aa: CSASENNRGSLNQPQHF; cdr3_nt: TGCAGTGCTAGTGAAAATAACAGGGGCAGTTTAAATCAGCCCCAGCATTTT
j_call: TRBJ2-2; d_call: -; v_call: TRBV14; clone_size: -; cdr3_aa: CASSPLSWTGELFF; cdr3_nt: TGTGCCAGCAGCCCCCTTAGCTGGACCGGGGAGCTGTTTTTT
j_call: TRBJ2-1; d_call: -; v_call: TRBV21-1; clone_size: -; cdr3_aa: CASSKEWGQGLRNEQFF; cdr3_nt: TGTGCCAGCAGCAAAGAGTGGGGACAGGGGTTAAGAAATGAGCAGTTCTTC
j_call: TRBJ1-2; d_call: -; v_call: TRBV18; clone_size: -; cdr3_aa: CASSHDTTNYGYTF; cdr3_nt: TGTGCCAGCTCACACGACACGACTAACTATGGCTACACCTTC
j_call: TRBJ1-5; d_call: TRBD1; v_call: TRBV2; clone_size: few; cdr3_aa: CASSVQGVSNQPQHF; cdr3_nt: TGTGCCAGCAGTGTACAGGGGGTGAGCAATCAGCCCCAGCATTTT
j_call: TRBJ1-1; d_call: -; v_call: TRBV5-1; clone_size: -; cdr3_aa: CASSKTRLNTEAFF; cdr3_nt: TGCGCCAGCAGCAAGACAAGACTGAACACTGAAGCTTTCTTT
j_call: TRBJ1-2; d_call: -; v_call: TRBV7-2; clone_size: -; cdr3_aa: CASSSHGGPYGYTF; cdr3_nt: TGTGCCAGCAGCTCACACGGGGGACCTTATGGCTACACCTTC